The following is a TCR beta chain sequence with its context. The data derive from a study of blood T cell repertoires in COVID-19. This CDR3 is 16 amino acids long. V was pared by 2 bases and J by 8 bases, with 21 bases between. Germline values: CDR1 MNHEY, CDR2 SVGAGI. Here immunoSEQ multiplex PCR was the method, and the copy in TCRdb shows in-frame clones only, minus some. Here the sample spans some 260,000 clones, 80% to 90% being singletons. The source material was PBMCs or T cells enriched from blood (not recorded which). The chain combines TRBV6-5 with TRBJ1-2; perhaps TRBD1 as D (6 bases). This receptor was identified in a man aged 30 to 45 with acute COVID-19. CDR3 residues: CASSYAGGRGQDGYTF. Written as DNA, the CDR3 is TGTGCCAGCAGTTACGCCGGAGGGCGGGGGCAAGACGGCTACACCTTC.